This entry features one T cell receptor (beta chain) sequence. The data were taken from a study of CD8 T cells in Susac syndrome. The V end lost 2 bases, the J end lost 8 bases, and 20 bases lay between the germline ends. This CDR3 region has 16 residues. Germline loops: CDR1 SGHTA, CDR2 FQGTGA. With random hexamers, reverse transcription was performed on about 0.5 to 1 ug of RNA. The authors amplified TCR beta CDR3 across 54 Vbeta and 13 Jbeta using immunoSEQ multiplex PCR. TCRdb called the immunoSEQ multiplex PCR reads again in MiXCR, with one record for every CDR3 protein. This table has under 200,000 distinct CDR3 sequences, approximately 93% appearing once.

The J gene is TRBJ2-3, the V gene TRBV7-3, with D perhaps matching TRBD1 or TRBD2 (6 bases each). The sample comprised CD4+ T cells from PBMCs. The receptor was derived from a human donor in good health. The CDR3 region has the DNA TGTGCCAGCAGCTTATCCCCCCAGGTCGGGGGCGGTACGCAGTATTTT. This codes for CASSLSPQVGGGTQYF.